One and the same sample provided the 27 T cell receptor beta chains below, sequenced in a study of T cell responses to AZD1222 COVID-19 vaccine. Using immunoSEQ multiplex PCR, the repertoire was profiled, and TCRdb retains in-frame clones only, with some absent. The table records 100,000 or so clones, just over 90% of them present only once. The source was peripheral blood, collected on day 0 of AZD1222 vaccination. These receptors came from an adult in good health.

The V and J genes are TRBV19 and TRBJ1-2, with unresolved D. Germline CDR1 reads LNHDA; CDR2 reads SQIVND (reference sequence). The length of the CDR3 is 13 residues. With 5 bases removed from V and 2 bases from J, the gap between germline ends came to 9 bases. The CDR3, as DNA: TGTGCCAGTAGTGCTGGGCCCAACTATGGCTACACCTTC. This encodes CASSAGPNYGYTF.

The gene calls are TRBV19 and TRBJ1-5; 9 bases line up with TRBD1. In germline, CDR1 is LNHDA, CDR2 SQIVND (reference sequence). Losses at the gene ends were 5 bases for V and 5 bases for J; bases not matched to a gene: 7. The CDR3 has 15 residues. CDR3 sequence (DNA): TGTGCCAGTAGTCTGGACAGGGGATTTGATCAGCCCCAGCATTTT. It yields the protein CASSLDRGFDQPQHF.

The rearrangement joins TRBV5-4 to TRBJ1-2, with TRBD1 identical over 9 bases. J was trimmed by 7 bases and V by 4 bases; bases with no gene match: 11. Germline V CDR1 and CDR2: SGHNT, YYREEE (reference sequence). CDR3 size: 15 residues. The CDR3 DNA reads as TGTGCCAGCAGCGGGACCGGGACAGGGTCGGGTGGCTACACCTTC. It is translated as CASSGTGTGSGGYTF. Together with reference TRBV5-4 and TRBJ1-2, the CDR3 gives the full variable domain: ETGVTQSPTHLIKTRGQQVTLRCSSQSGHNTVSWYQQALGQGPQFIFQYYREEENGRGNFPPRFSGLQFPNYSSELNVNALELDDSALYLCASSGTGTGSGGYTFGSGTRLTVV.

CDR3 DNA sequence: TGTGCCAGCAGCCCAGGACTAGCTAGTACAGATACGCAGTATTTT. It translates to CASSPGLASTDTQYF. The chain has TRBV7-9 and TRBJ2-3; 8 bases agree with TRBD2. This CDR3 is built from 15 residues. The germline V gene has CDR1 SEHNR and CDR2 FQNEAQ (reference sequence). Trimming at V came to 5 bases and at J to 3 bases, leaving 7 bases not matched to a gene.

The V gene is TRBV7-9, the J gene TRBJ1-1, with unresolved D. Trimming left V 1 base short and J 7 bases short, with 13 bases between. Germline loops: CDR1 SEHNR, CDR2 FQNEAQ (reference sequence). The CDR3 runs to 14 residues. The CDR3 nucleotides are TGTGCCAGCAGCTTAGTGACCCACTTGGATGAAGCTTTCTTT. This sequence encodes CASSLVTHLDEAFF.

The rearrangement joins TRBV5-1 to TRBJ2-5; D gene uncertain. Trimming left V 0 bases short and J 2 bases short, with 8 bases between. There are 14 residues in the CDR3. The germline V gene encodes CDR1 SGHRS and CDR2 YFSETQ. The CDR3: CASSLEPVQETQYF. The CDR3 DNA reads as TGCGCCAGCAGCTTGGAGCCGGTTCAAGAGACCCAGTACTTC.

This chain connects TRBV14 to TRBJ2-7; D gene ambiguous. CDR3 length: 12 amino acids. V lost 3 bases, J lost 6 bases, and 9 bases lay in between. CDR1 is SGHDN, CDR2 FVKESK, per germline. The CDR3 bases are TGTGCCAGCAGCCACGTACCCGGCGAGCAGTACTTC. Its translation: CASSHVPGEQYF.

V is TRBV5-6 and J is TRBJ1-4, with D possibly TRBD1 on 6 matching bases. Germline V gene lookup returns CDR1 SGHDT and CDR2 YYEEEE. The V gene lost 4 bases and the J gene lost 4 bases, with 17 bases spanning the gap. The CDR3 loop spans 16 amino acids. DNA for the CDR3: TGTGCCAGCAGCCCAGTCGGGGGGGCAGATAATGAAAAACTGTTTTTT. Its protein is CASSPVGGADNEKLFF.

The chain links TRBV12-3 or TRBV12-4 to TRBJ2-7; weak D call: TRBD2 (5 bases). The length of the CDR3 is 12 residues. The ends were cut back, 6 bases at V and 2 bases at J, with 8 bases in the middle. In DNA, the CDR3 is TGTGCCAGCAGCCGGGGTACCTACGAGCAGTACTTC. Protein sequence: CASSRGTYEQYF.

V is TRBV4-1 and J is TRBJ2-1; 9 bases are shared with TRBD2. Germline CDR1 is MGHRA and CDR2 is YSYEKL. The CDR3 is 15 amino acids. V lost 1 base to trimming and J lost 9 bases; unmatched junction nucleotides: 7. The DNA for the CDR3 is TGCGCCAGCAGCCAAGCGCGGGGGGGTCCCTTTGAGCAGTTCTTC. As protein: CASSQARGGPFEQFF.

This chain links TRBV7-3 with TRBJ2-1; tentatively, D is TRBD2 (5 bases). CDR1 and CDR2 from the germline V gene are SGHTA and FQGTGA. The V end lost 3 bases, the J end lost 1 base, and 19 bases lay between the germline ends. There are 18 residues in the CDR3. This CDR3 is CASSFLLGKSKSYNEQFF. As DNA, the CDR3 is TGTGCCAGCAGCTTCCTTCTCGGGAAATCCAAATCCTACAATGAGCAGTTCTTC.

V usage is TRBV6-5 and J usage is TRBJ1-5; tentatively, D is TRBD1 (6 bases). The V end lost 6 bases, the J end lost 6 bases, and 15 bases lay between the germline ends. The CDR3 contains 14 residues. Per the germline V gene, CDR1 is MNHEY and CDR2 is SVGAGI. The CDR3 loop is CASRFRGASQPQHF. The CDR3 DNA reads TGTGCCAGCAGGTTCCGGGGGGCGAGTCAGCCCCAGCATTTT.

The V gene is TRBV23-1, the J gene TRBJ1-6, with D uncertain. TRBV23-1 is designated an ORF whose function remains uncertain. Between the trimmed V and J ends, which lost 8 bases and 7 bases, there was a span of 12 bases. The CDR3 sequence is 13 residues long. CDR3 DNA sequence: TGCGCCAGCGACACGGATGACAATTCACCCCTCCACTTT. Protein: CASDTDDNSPLHF.

The V and J genes are TRBV2 and TRBJ2-6, with D possibly TRBD1 on 6 matching bases. The CDR3 extends over 14 amino acids. CDR1 SNHLY and CDR2 FYNNEI come from the germline V gene. The V end lost 6 bases, the J end lost 1 base, and 7 bases lay between the germline ends. CDR3 region: CASRGTSGANVLTF. In DNA form, the CDR3 reads TGTGCCAGCAGGGGGACATCTGGGGCCAACGTCCTGACTTTC.

The chain links TRBV7-2 to TRBJ1-2, with 8 bases identical to TRBD1. Germline trimming cut 6 bases from V and 4 bases from J; bases unmatched to any gene: 7. Germline lookup yields CDR1 SGHTA and CDR2 FQGNSA. There are 14 residues in the CDR3. The CDR3 reads CASSPGGTSYGYTF. The CDR3 nucleotides are TGTGCCAGCAGTCCAGGGGGCACTAGCTATGGCTACACCTTC.

V usage is TRBV7-9 and J usage is TRBJ2-3; 7 bases map to TRBD2. Germline V gene sequence: CDR1 SEHNR, CDR2 FQNEAQ (reference sequence). Trimming cost V 3 bases and J 2 bases; bases outside gene matches: 8. The CDR3 contains 16 residues. The CDR3 DNA is TGTGCCAGCAGCTTCCCCACAGCGGGAAACACAGATACGCAGTATTTT. This encodes CASSFPTAGNTDTQYF.

This clone is a singleton in its sample. This rearrangement joins TRBV2 to TRBJ1-2; a possible D gene is TRBD1 (5 bases). The CDR3 length is 12 residues. CDR1 is SNHLY and CDR2 is FYNNEI in the germline V gene. V was clipped by 4 bases and J by 5 bases, with 8 bases between them. CDR3 bases: TGTGCCAGCAGTGCCCAGGGTTATGGCTACACCTTC. Protein: CASSAQGYGYTF.

This chain connects TRBV27 to TRBJ1-1; 9 nucleotides agree with TRBD1. The CDR3 length is 14 residues. CDR1 and CDR2 from the germline V gene are MNHEY and SMNVEV (reference sequence). V shed 5 bases and J 4 bases; nucleotides not matched to a gene: 5. DNA for the CDR3: TGTGCCAGCAGTAAACAGGGGGCGGGCACTGAAGCTTTCTTT. Translating gives CASSKQGAGTEAFF.

The V gene is TRBV28, the J gene TRBJ2-7, with a weak D call TRBD1 (5 bases). The CDR3 contains 11 residues. Trimming removed 5 bases at V and 3 bases at J, with 5 bases between. CDR1 is MDHEN and CDR2 is SYDVKM in the germline V gene. CDR3 region: CASSRGYEQYF. The CDR3 DNA reads TGTGCCAGCAGTAGGGGCTACGAGCAGTACTTC.

The chain employs TRBV6-5 and TRBJ1-1; no firm D call. Germline V lookup: CDR1 MNHEY, CDR2 SVGAGI. Trimming left V 0 bases short and J 1 base short, with 9 bases between. The CDR3 extends over 15 amino acids. CDR3 DNA sequence: TGTGCCAGCAGTTACTCCGCCGATAGGAACACTGAAGCTTTCTTT. Amino acids: CASSYSADRNTEAFF.

The V gene is TRBV28, the J gene TRBJ1-6; tentative D call: TRBD1 (5 bases). The germline CDR1 and CDR2 sequences are MDHEN and SYDVKM. Deletions cut 9 bases from V and 5 bases from J, with 20 bases between. The CDR3 totals 16 residues. CDR3 in amino acids: CASKRQHLRDNSPLHF. DNA for the CDR3: TGTGCCAGTAAAAGACAGCACCTACGGGATAATTCACCCCTCCACTTT.

The V call is TRBV5-4, the J call TRBJ1-2; D remains ambiguous. Germline lookup yields CDR1 SGHNT and CDR2 YYREEE (reference sequence). V was shortened by 6 bases and J by 0 bases, with 12 bases between the two germline ends. This CDR3 has 14 amino acids. CDR3 protein: CASKGGSSNYGYTF. CDR3 sequence (DNA): TGTGCCAGCAAAGGCGGCAGTTCTAACTATGGCTACACCTTC.

V usage is TRBV19 and J usage is TRBJ2-7; 8 nucleotides agree with TRBD1. The CDR3 length is 16 residues. The germline V gene encodes CDR1 LNHDA and CDR2 SQIVND (reference sequence). V lost 4 bases to trimming and J lost 6 bases; unmatched junction nucleotides: 14. This chain's CDR3 is CASSSLAGQGSLEQYF. The CDR3 DNA reads TGTGCCAGTAGTAGCCTTGCCGGACAGGGATCCCTCGAGCAGTACTTC. Complete variable domain (other parts from reference TRBV19 and TRBJ2-7): DGGITQSPKYLFRKEGQNVTLSCEQNLNHDAMYWYRQDPGQGLRLIYYSQIVNDFQKGDIAEGYSVSREKKESFPLTVTSAQKNPTAFYLCASSSLAGQGSLEQYFGPGTRLTVT.

This chain connects TRBV4-2 to TRBJ2-7; 11 bases map to TRBD1. CDR1 and CDR2 from the germline V gene are LGHNA and YNFKEQ. The CDR3 loop spans 16 amino acids. V dropped 0 bases and J dropped 0; count of bases not matched to a gene: 1. CDR3 sequence: CASSQDGTGGSYEQYF. CDR3 nucleotide sequence: TGTGCCAGCAGCCAAGATGGGACAGGGGGCTCCTACGAGCAGTACTTC.

This clone was counted once. This chain uses TRBV6-5 with TRBJ2-7, with TRBD2 matching 13 bases. The CDR3 is made up of 15 amino acids. J gave up 5 bases and V 4 bases, and 5 bases lay outside the gene matches. CDR1 and CDR2 from the germline V gene are MNHEY and SVGAGI. The CDR3 protein is CASSSGLAGVHEQYF. CDR3 nucleotides: TGTGCCAGCAGTTCTGGACTAGCGGGGGTACACGAGCAGTACTTC.

The V and J genes are TRBV4-1 and TRBJ1-5; D is possibly TRBD1 (5 bases). In germline, CDR1 is MGHRA, CDR2 YSYEKL. Trimming left V 0 bases short and J 4 bases short, with 19 bases between. The CDR3 loop spans 18 amino acids. CDR3 DNA: TGCGCCAGCAGCCAAGAGCAGGTGTGGGACTCGGGGAATCAGCCCCAGCATTTT. Translation: CASSQEQVWDSGNQPQHF.

CDR3: CASSPGTGVEKLFF. DNA for the CDR3: TGTGCCAGCAGCCCCGGGACAGGAGTTGAAAAACTGTTTTTT. The V and J genes are TRBV7-9 and TRBJ1-4; 8 bases are shared with TRBD1. V was pared by 5 bases and J by 7 bases, with 6 bases of the junction left unmatched. The CDR3 extends over 14 amino acids. Germline loops: CDR1 SEHNR, CDR2 FQNEAQ (reference sequence).